This T cell receptor beta chain was captured in a study of blood T cell repertoires in COVID-19. As for the study in general: The United States, Italy and Spain provided the acute and convalescent COVID-19 samples. Sources were T cells, B-cell-depleted T cells, or PBMCs; the material itself was cDNA or gDNA.

In the authors' workflow: Nucleated cell number was recorded as an estimate derived from reference gene primer amplification. Assay used: immunoSEQ multiplex PCR; TCRdb lists only in-frame clones, some missing. V and J calls and clone size follow that table, whereas D and trimming were derived from the DNA. The table has more than 300,000 clones, about 89% seen once. The clonotype originates from a woman in her thirties or forties who had been exposed to COVID-19. Sequencing input: PBMCs or T cells enriched from blood (not recorded which).

For the CDR3, the DNA is TGTGCCAGCAGTGAAGCTCAGGGGAAAGCTTTCTTT. Translated: CASSEAQGKAFF. The chain is built from TRBV6-1 and TRBJ1-1; D is possibly TRBD1 (6 bases). The CDR3 extends over 12 amino acids. CDR1 is MNHNS and CDR2 is SASEGT in the germline V gene. V was trimmed by 0 bases and J by 9 bases, leaving 8 bases between them.